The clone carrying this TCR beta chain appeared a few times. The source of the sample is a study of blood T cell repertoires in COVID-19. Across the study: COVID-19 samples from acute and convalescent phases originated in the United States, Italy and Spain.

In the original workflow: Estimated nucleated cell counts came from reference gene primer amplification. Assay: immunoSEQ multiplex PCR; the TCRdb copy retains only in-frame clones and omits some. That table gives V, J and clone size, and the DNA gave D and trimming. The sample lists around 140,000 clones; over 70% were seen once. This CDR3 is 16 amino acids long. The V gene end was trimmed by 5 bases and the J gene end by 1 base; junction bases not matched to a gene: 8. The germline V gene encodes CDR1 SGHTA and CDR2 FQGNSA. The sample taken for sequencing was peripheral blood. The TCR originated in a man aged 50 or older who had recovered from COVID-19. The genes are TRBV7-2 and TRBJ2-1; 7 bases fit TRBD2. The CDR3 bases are TGTGCCAGCAGCCGGAGCGGGGTTACTTCCTACAATGAGCAGTTCTTC. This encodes CASSRSGVTSYNEQFF.